This T cell receptor (beta chain) appears in the sequencing data of a study of Tregs in tolerant kidney transplant recipients. Study at large: The nonmyeloablative bone marrow transplants came from related graft donors, with transient mixed chimerism.

This CDR3 is built from 18 residues. Germline CDR1 is LGHDT and CDR2 is YNNKEL (reference sequence). CFSE-labeled recipient PBMCs were cultured roughly 6 days with irradiated graft donor PBMCs, then FACS-sorted. Using immunoSEQ multiplex PCR, the repertoire was profiled, and TCRdb retains in-frame clones only, with some absent. The sample holds roughly 940 clones. Study-wide results and caveats: Few patients were studied, so findings need validation in larger groups. In tolerant patients, donor-specific Tregs outgrew total Tregs, suggesting antigen-driven expansion. Some patients' samples used different primers over time, so nucleotide sequences weren't comparable.

Concerning this clone: What it binds is not known. The read stops 3 residues short of the end of the CDR3; the missing end is completed from the germline J gene.

The source is a human patient who received a combined kidney and bone marrow transplant. The chain has TRBV3-1 (or the pseudogene TRBV3-2) and TRBJ2-3; 14 positions agree with TRBD2. Sequencing was performed on CD4+ T cells from blood cultured with allogeneic cells, taken before the transplant. This CDR3 reads CASSHLGLGTSGGGTQYF. The sequenced part of the CDR3 DNA is TGTGCCAGCAGCCACCTCGGACTAGGGACTAGCGGGGGTGGAACG.